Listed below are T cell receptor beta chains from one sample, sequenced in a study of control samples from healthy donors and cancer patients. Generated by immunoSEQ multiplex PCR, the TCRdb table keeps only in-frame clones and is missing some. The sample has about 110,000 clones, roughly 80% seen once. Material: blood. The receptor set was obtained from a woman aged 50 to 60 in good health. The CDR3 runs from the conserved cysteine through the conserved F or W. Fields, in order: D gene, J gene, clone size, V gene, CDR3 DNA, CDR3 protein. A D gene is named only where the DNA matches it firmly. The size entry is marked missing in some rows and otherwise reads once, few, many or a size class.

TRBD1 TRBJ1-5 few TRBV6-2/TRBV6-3 TGTGCCAGCAGCACTACCGGGACAGGGGGCAATCAGCCCCAGCATTTT CASSTTGTGGNQPQHF
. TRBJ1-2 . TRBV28 TGTGCCAGCAGTTTATCGTTCGGGGAGGACTATGGCTACACCTTC CASSLSFGEDYGYTF
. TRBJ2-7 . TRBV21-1 TGTGCCAGCAGCAATGAGGAGGGTTTTAGCTACGAGCAGTACTTC CASSNEEGFSYEQYF
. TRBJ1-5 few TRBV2 TGTGCCAGCCACCGGGGGAACGGCAATCAGCCCCAGCATTTT CASHRGNGNQPQHF
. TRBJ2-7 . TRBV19 TGTGCCAGTAGTACGAAAAGCGGGTCTCGGCCCTACGAGCAGTACTTC CASSTKSGSRPYEQYF
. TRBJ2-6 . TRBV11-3 TGTGCCAGCAGCTTAGAAGCACCCCAGGGATTTCCCTCTGGGGCCAACGTCCTGACTTTC CASSLEAPQGFPSGANVLTF
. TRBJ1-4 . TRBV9 TGTGCCAGCAGCGAGAGGGGTTCACAGGAAAAACTGTTTTTT CASSERGSQEKLFF
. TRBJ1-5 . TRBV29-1 TGCAGCGTTGCCTCGGGGGTCTACAATCAGCCCCAGCATTTT CSVASGVYNQPQHF
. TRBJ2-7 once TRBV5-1 TGCGCCAGCAGTTTGACAGAATCCAGCTCCTACGAGCAGTACTTC CASSLTESSSYEQYF
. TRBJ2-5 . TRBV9 TGTGCCAGCAGCGTAGCGGGACGAGAGACCCAGTACTTC CASSVAGRETQYF